Listed below are T cell receptor beta chains from one sample, sequenced in a study of OX40 agonist ivuxolimab in advanced cancers. Generated by immunoSEQ multiplex PCR, the TCRdb table keeps only in-frame clones and is missing some. This table has around 77,000 clones, around four fifths appearing once. The source was CD4+ or CD8+ T cells sorted from blood, collected in a trial of the OX40 agonist ivuxolimab. The receptor source for this set is an adult with an advanced solid tumor such as melanoma, head and neck, liver or kidney cancer. The CDR3 runs from the conserved cysteine through the conserved F or W. D genes are given only for firm matches. Clone size appears in some rows only: once, few, many, or a class for an expanded clone.

TRBV2,TRBD1,TRBJ1-2,.,CASGRTGVNYGYTF,TGTGCCAGCGGAAGGACAGGGGTTAACTATGGCTACACCTTC
TRBV27,TRBD1,TRBJ1-2,.,CASSQNRDRYGYTF,TGTGCCAGCAGTCAAAACCGGGACAGATATGGCTACACCTTC
TRBV7-9,TRBD1,TRBJ1-2,.,CASRLTEGAGYTF,TGTGCCAGCAGGTTGACCGAGGGGGCTGGCTACACCTTC
TRBV5-5,.,TRBJ1-1,once,CASSPLGHLNTEAFF,TGTGCCAGCAGCCCTTTGGGACACTTGAACACTGAAGCTTTCTTT
TRBV10-2,.,TRBJ1-6,.,CASQGGVSNSPLHF,TGCGCCAGTCAAGGAGGAGTGAGTAATTCACCCCTCCACTTT
TRBV5-6,TRBD1,TRBJ1-2,once,CASSANLRGQNYGYTF,TGTGCCAGCAGCGCCAACCTTAGGGGACAGAACTATGGCTACACCTTC
TRBV7-2,TRBD2,TRBJ2-2,.,CASSLSLLAGTYTGELFF,TGTGCCAGCAGCTTAAGTCTCTTAGCGGGAACCTACACCGGGGAGCTGTTTTTT
TRBV6-5,TRBD1,TRBJ2-7,once,CASSYSRWDRGGEQYF,TGTGCCAGCAGTTACTCGAGATGGGACAGGGGTGGCGAGCAGTACTTC
TRBV6-7,.,TRBJ2-1,.,CASMVVVAPIYNEQFF,TGTGCCAGCATGGTCGTCGTAGCCCCGATTTACAATGAGCAGTTCTTC
TRBV7-6,.,TRBJ2-5,.,CASSLRDNQETQYF,TGTGCCAGCAGCTTACGAGACAACCAAGAGACCCAGTACTTC
TRBV25-1,TRBD1,TRBJ2-7,few,CASTPQGAREQYF,TGTGCCAGCACCCCACAGGGGGCGAGGGAGCAGTACTTC
TRBV2,.,TRBJ1-6,.,CASSGLGGTYNSPLHF,TGTGCCAGCAGTGGTCTGGGAGGCACCTATAATTCACCCCTCCACTTT
TRBV18,.,TRBJ1-1,many,CASSPPALNTEAFF,TGTGCCAGCTCACCACCGGCATTGAACACTGAAGCTTTCTTT
TRBV5-1,TRBD1,TRBJ1-3,.,CASSLLGGGGNTIYF,TGCGCCAGCAGCCTGCTAGGAGGGGGCGGAAACACCATATATTTT
TRBV6-6,.,TRBJ2-7,.,CASARERAAYEQYF,TGTGCCAGCGCTAGAGAGCGGGCAGCCTACGAGCAGTACTTC
TRBV6-6,.,TRBJ1-5,once,CASTSRSNQPQHF,TGTGCCAGCACCTCGAGGAGCAATCAGCCCCAGCATTTT
TRBV28,.,TRBJ1-5,.,CASSLPYSNQPQHF,TGTGCCAGCAGTTTACCCTATAGCAATCAGCCCCAGCATTTT
TRBV7-2,TRBD2,TRBJ2-5,.,CASSLSPSGQETQYF,TGTGCCAGCAGCTTAAGTCCTAGCGGCCAAGAGACCCAGTACTTC
TRBV30,TRBD2,TRBJ2-1,.,CAWSRLAGVNEQFF,TGTGCCTGGAGTCGCCTAGCGGGAGTCAATGAGCAGTTCTTC
TRBV5-8,.,TRBJ1-5,.,CASSLGGRLQPQHF,TGTGCCAGCAGCTTGGGCGGGAGACTTCAGCCCCAGCATTTT
TRBV6-5,TRBD1,TRBJ1-5,.,CASTFRGQGQPQHF,TGTGCCAGCACCTTCAGGGGGCAAGGACAGCCCCAGCATTTT